The 30 T cell receptor beta chains below all came from one sample that was sequenced in a study of blood T cell repertoires in COVID-19. The method was immunoSEQ multiplex PCR; TCRdb's version includes in-frame clones alone and lacks a portion of them. The sample records some 370,000 clones, around 92% being singletons. The specimen was peripheral blood. The source of these receptors is a man aged 40-50 years with acute or convalescent COVID-19.

J is TRBJ1-1 and V is TRBV16; D is unclear. V lost 0 bases and J lost 4, with 12 bases in between. The germline V gene has CDR1 KGHSY and CDR2 FQNENV. This CDR3 has 15 amino acids. The CDR3 DNA sequence: TGTGCCAGCAGCCAATCAACTGGTGTAGCCACTGAAGCTTTCTTT. Translated: CASSQSTGVATEAFF.

J is TRBJ2-7 and V is TRBV19; 8 nucleotides match TRBD1. Trimming cost V 4 bases and J 0 bases; bases outside gene matches: 5. Germline assignment: CDR1 LNHDA and CDR2 SQIVND (reference sequence). The CDR3 totals 15 residues. The CDR3 loop reads CASSKTTGGSYEQYF. CDR3 nucleotides: TGTGCCAGTAGTAAGACAACAGGGGGCTCCTACGAGCAGTACTTC.

J is TRBJ2-5 and V is TRBV5-5, with 12 bases lining up with TRBD1. Looked up from germline, CDR1 is SGHKS and CDR2 is YYEKEE (reference sequence). This CDR3 contains 15 residues. V was pared by 4 bases and J by 5 bases, with 6 bases of the junction left unmatched. CDR3 sequence reads: CASSGGTGGEETQYF. Here the CDR3 DNA reads TGTGCCAGCAGCGGAGGGACAGGGGGCGAGGAGACCCAGTACTTC.

Notes on this clone: This sample also contains other DNA sequences that code for the same CDR3. The V and J genes are TRBV29-1 and TRBJ1-2, with D hard to call. Germline V gene sequence: CDR1 SQVTM, CDR2 ANQGSEA. The CDR3 covers 12 residues. V gave up 6 bases and J gave up 3 bases, with 11 bases separating them. The CDR3 DNA is TGCAGCGTGGATGGAGGCTACTATGGCTACACCTTC. It codes for CSVDGGYYGYTF.

The chain's CDR3 is CSVEGRAFF. The DNA for the CDR3 is TGCAGCGTTGAGGGGCGAGCTTTCTTT. The chain recombines TRBV29-1 with TRBJ1-1, with D possibly TRBD1 on 5 matching bases. CDR1 and CDR2 (germline): SQVTM, ANQGSEA. The CDR3 runs 9 residues. The ends were cut back, 3 bases at V and 10 bases at J, with 6 bases in the middle.

The sample holds a few counts of this clone. The genes are TRBV6-5 and TRBJ2-2; no definite D call. The CDR3 covers 13 residues. Trimming stripped 7 bases from V and 1 base from J, with 7 bases between. Per the germline V gene, CDR1 is MNHEY and CDR2 is SVGAGI. CDR3 nucleotide sequence: TGTGCCAGCACGGGTGTGAACACCGGGGAGCTGTTTTTT. This encodes CASTGVNTGELFF.

The chain links TRBV7-2 to TRBJ1-5, with D tentatively TRBD1 (5 bases). Trimming stripped 1 base from V and 5 bases from J, with 9 bases between. Germline V CDR1 and CDR2: SGHTA, FQGNSA. The CDR3 consists of 14 residues. The CDR3 nucleotides read TGTGCCAGCAGCTTAGTCACAGGCGATCAGCCCCAGCATTTT. Its protein product is CASSLVTGDQPQHF.

This clone was counted a few times. The V and J genes are TRBV9 and TRBJ2-3; TRBD2 is a possible D gene (6 bases). Trimming removed 0 bases at V and 5 bases at J, with 16 bases between. The CDR3 loop spans 16 amino acids. From germline, CDR1 is SGDLS and CDR2 YYNGEE. Written as DNA, the CDR3 is TGTGCCAGCAGCGTAGGGGTGGGGGGAGCGGTAGATACGCAGTATTTT. Protein sequence: CASSVGVGGAVDTQYF.

The rearrangement joins TRBV27 to TRBJ2-7, with D possibly TRBD1 on 6 matching bases. Trimming shortened V by 6 bases and J by 1 base, and 16 bases separated the two germline ends. The germline V gene encodes CDR1 MNHEY and CDR2 SMNVEV (reference sequence). This CDR3 spans 15 amino acids. The CDR3 DNA follows: TGTGCCAGCAGGGCCTCCGGGACAAATTCCTACGAGCAGTACTTC. It is translated as CASRASGTNSYEQYF.

This clone was seen a single time. This chain links TRBV28 with TRBJ1-3; unclear D gene. CDR3 length: 14 residues. The germline CDR1 and CDR2 sequences are MDHEN and SYDVKM. Trimming stripped 8 bases from V and 2 bases from J, with 13 bases between. The CDR3 sequence is CASGKRSTGNTIYF. CDR3 in DNA: TGTGCCAGCGGAAAGAGGAGTACTGGAAACACCATATATTTT.

The J gene is TRBJ1-6, the V gene TRBV5-8; the match to TRBD1 covers 10 bases. The CDR3 is 17 residues long. CDR1 is SGHTS, CDR2 YDEGEE, per germline. V gave up 2 bases and J gave up 7 bases; unmatched junction bases: 9. CDR3 bases: TGTGCCAGCAGCTTAGTCCGGGACAGGGGCGGGAATTCACCCCTCCACTTT. It specifies CASSLVRDRGGNSPLHF.

The chain is built from TRBV5-6 and TRBJ2-3, with D unclear. The CDR3 has 13 amino acids. V was trimmed by 2 bases and J by 2 bases, leaving 6 bases between them. Per the germline V gene, CDR1 is SGHDT and CDR2 is YYEEEE. CDR3 DNA sequence: TGTGCCAGCAGCTTAATCCTCACAGATACGCAGTATTTT. Translation: CASSLILTDTQYF.

The chain combines TRBV7-3 with TRBJ1-1; D remains unclear. Germline V gene sequence: CDR1 SGHTA, CDR2 FQGTGA. V gave up 5 bases and J gave up 3 bases, with 13 bases separating them. This CDR3 has 14 residues. The CDR3 sequence is CASSPRGSHTEAFF. CDR3 DNA: TGTGCCAGCAGCCCCAGAGGGAGCCACACTGAAGCTTTCTTT.

The genes are TRBV7-2 and TRBJ2-2; D is possibly TRBD1 (5 bases). V lost 4 bases and J lost 7, with 10 bases in between. Germline V gives CDR1 SGHTA, CDR2 FQGNSA. This CDR3 region has 13 residues. The CDR3 region is CASSYLQGGELFF. The CDR3 DNA reads as TGTGCCAGCAGCTACCTCCAGGGCGGGGAGCTGTTTTTT.

The rearrangement uses TRBV19 and TRBJ1-1; TRBD1 aligns across 7 bases. The ends lost 8 bases at V and 5 bases at J; junction bases unmatched: 5. CDR3 length equals 12 residues. Per the germline V gene, CDR1 is LNHDA and CDR2 is SQIVND (reference sequence). The CDR3 region has the DNA TGTGCCAGTTGGAAACAGGGGACTGAAGCTTTCTTT. Protein sequence: CASWKQGTEAFF.

The sample holds one count of this clone. The chain links TRBV5-5 to TRBJ1-5; D is undetermined. This CDR3 is built from 13 residues. Germline CDR1 and CDR2: SGHKS and YYEKEE (reference sequence). Trimming shortened V by 0 bases and J by 2 bases, and 3 bases separated the two germline ends. CDR3 in DNA: TGTGCCAGCAGCTTGGTAGGCAATCAGCCCCAGCATTTT. This encodes CASSLVGNQPQHF.

The rearrangement uses TRBV11-2 and TRBJ2-3, with 10 bases fitting TRBD2. V shed 6 bases, J shed 3 bases, and the junction held 6 bases outside the gene matches. The CDR3 length is 15 residues. CDR1 is SGHAT, CDR2 FQNNGV, per germline. The CDR3 DNA reads TGTGCCAGCAGTATAGCGGGGGGCGGTACAGATACGCAGTATTTT. It translates to CASSIAGGGTDTQYF.

The rearrangement uses TRBV4-1 and TRBJ1-2; 9 bases fit TRBD1. The CDR3 extends over 17 amino acids. CDR1 and CDR2 from the germline V gene are MGHRA and YSYEKL. Trimming removed 3 bases from V and 5 bases from J; junction bases left unmatched: 13. The CDR3 spells CASSQVPDRGGEYGYTF. The CDR3 region has the DNA TGCGCCAGCAGCCAGGTCCCGGACAGGGGAGGTGAATATGGCTACACCTTC.

The chain is built from TRBV6-4 and TRBJ1-1, with 9 bases aligning to TRBD1. Germline V CDR1 and CDR2: MRHNA, SNTAGT. V shed 6 bases and J 5 bases; nucleotides not matched to a gene: 10. The CDR3 contains 15 residues. The CDR3 here is CASRNTGGAGTEAFF. The CDR3 DNA reads as TGTGCCAGCAGGAACACAGGGGGCGCGGGTACTGAAGCTTTCTTT.

This chain's CDR3 is CASSLSSGRPSGELFF. In DNA, the CDR3 is TGTGCCAGCAGTTTATCTAGCGGGAGGCCCTCCGGGGAGCTGTTTTTT. The chain uses TRBV28 and TRBJ2-2, with 11 bases matching TRBD2. This CDR3 comprises 16 residues. The V gene end was trimmed by 1 base and the J gene end by 6 bases; junction bases not matched to a gene: 4. CDR1 is MDHEN, CDR2 SYDVKM, per germline.

This chain connects TRBV27 to TRBJ2-5, with 9 bases aligning to TRBD2. The CDR3 has 17 residues. After removal of 7 bases from V and 5 bases from J, the junction contained 17 bases not matched to a gene. Germline V gives CDR1 MNHEY, CDR2 SMNVEV (reference sequence). The CDR3 spells CASNSTPTASGKETQYF. DNA of the CDR3: TGTGCCAGCAATTCTACCCCCACGGCTAGCGGGAAGGAGACCCAGTACTTC.

The chain joins TRBV28 to TRBJ1-1; 9 bases fit TRBD1. With 7 bases clipped from V and 5 bases from J, the junction kept 14 bases outside the gene matches. CDR1 and CDR2 (germline): MDHEN, SYDVKM. There are 16 residues in the CDR3. CDR3: CASNGVGTGHGTEAFF. Here the CDR3 DNA reads TGTGCCAGCAACGGCGTCGGGACAGGGCATGGAACTGAAGCTTTCTTT.

This chain connects TRBV5-1 to TRBJ2-1; 12 nucleotides agree with TRBD2. With V trimmed by 3 bases and J by 4 bases, 2 bases remained unmatched. The germline CDR1 and CDR2 sequences are SGHRS and YFSETQ. The CDR3 extends over 15 amino acids. This CDR3 reads CASSWGTSGYNEQFF. In DNA, the CDR3 is TGCGCCAGCAGCTGGGGGACTAGCGGGTACAATGAGCAGTTCTTC.

There are a few counts of this clone. The V and J genes are TRBV3-1 (or the pseudogene TRBV3-2) and TRBJ2-5; 7 bases agree with TRBD2. Trimming took 6 bases from V and 9 from J; bases not matched to a gene: 4. Per the germline V gene, CDR1 is LGHDT and CDR2 is YNNKEL (reference sequence). This CDR3 has 11 amino acids. CDR3 amino acids: CASSPGRAQYF. In DNA form, the CDR3 reads TGTGCCAGCAGTCCTGGGAGGGCCCAGTACTTC.

The chain joins TRBV5-6 to TRBJ2-2; D might be TRBD1 (5 bases). This CDR3 contains 17 residues. V was shortened by 1 base and J by 1 base, with 14 bases between the two germline ends. Germline-derived CDR1 and CDR2 are SGHDT and YYEEEE. The CDR3 coding sequence is TGTGCCAGCAGCTTGTTTTTGACAGTACAGAACACCGGGGAGCTGTTTTTT. It translates to CASSLFLTVQNTGELFF. The full variable domain, in which reference TRBV5-6 and TRBJ2-2 provide the parts outside the CDR3, is DAGVTQSPTHLIKTRGQQVTLRCSPKSGHDTVSWYQQALGQGPQFIFQYYEEEERQRGNFPDRFSGHQFPNYSSELNVNALLLGDSALYLCASSLFLTVQNTGELFFGEGSRLTVL.

The gene calls are TRBV7-9 and TRBJ1-1, with D tentatively TRBD1 (5 bases). The CDR3 totals 15 residues. The V end was cut by 1 base, the J end by 2 bases, with 11 bases between. Germline CDR1 is SEHNR and CDR2 is FQNEAQ (reference sequence). In nucleotides, the CDR3 is TGTGCCAGCAGCTTAGTACGGACAACAAACACTGAAGCTTTCTTT. Translating it yields CASSLVRTTNTEAFF.

The chain employs TRBV6-5 and TRBJ1-2; D is ambiguous. CDR1 and CDR2 (germline): MNHEY, SVGAGI. This CDR3 is 12 amino acids long. Trimming removed 7 bases from V and 9 bases from J, with 15 bases in between. CDR3: CASTLIDSSYTF. The DNA of the CDR3 is TGTGCCAGCACTTTAATTGACTCCAGCTACACCTTC.

This rearrangement joins TRBV30 to TRBJ2-1; 7 nucleotides line up with TRBD2. The CDR3 length is 16 residues. Germline lookup yields CDR1 GTSNPN and CDR2 SVGIG (reference sequence). The trim removed 2 bases at V and 9 bases at J, leaving 16 bases unmatched. The CDR3 sequence: CAWSTLRGEGPGEQFF. In nucleotides, the CDR3 is TGTGCCTGGAGTACCCTTCGGGGGGAGGGCCCGGGTGAGCAGTTCTTC.

The chain is built from TRBV5-4 and TRBJ1-2, with TRBD1 identical over 8 bases. This CDR3 comprises 14 residues. Germline lookup yields CDR1 SGHNT and CDR2 YYREEE (reference sequence). V was clipped by 5 bases and J by 5 bases; unmatched bases: 8. CDR3 in amino acids: CASRAGTGVYGYTF. For the CDR3, the DNA is TGTGCCAGCAGGGCCGGGACAGGAGTTTATGGCTACACCTTC.

The V gene is TRBV7-3, the J gene TRBJ2-6; unclear D gene. The CDR3 loop spans 14 amino acids. Germline assignment: CDR1 SGHTA and CDR2 FQGTGA. V lost 5 bases and J lost 3, with 8 bases in between. The CDR3 DNA reads TGTGCCAGCAGCCCAGGTAGTGGGGCCAACGTCCTGACTTTC. This gives the protein CASSPGSGANVLTF.